This TCR beta chain appears in the sequencing data of a study of cytomegalovirus exposure and HLA in healthy donors. Study conclusions and caveats: In vitro testing confirmed a few CMV-associated chains as specific for CMV antigens. Within an earlier analysis, most TCR beta V segments proved productive either about 87% or about 30% of the time. Follow-up analysis found HLA locus-dependent TCR association rates, highest for DRB1 and lowest for HLA-C. Per published accounts, TCR beta sequences correctly predicted the HLA-A and HLA-B alleles of most subjects.

PCR was performed using 60 Vbeta and 13 Jbeta primers. Some clones are missing from TCRdb's copy, which holds only in-frame ones; the method was immunoSEQ multiplex PCR. The table lists 150,000 to 200,000 clones, about 81% of them singletons. A word on this clone: Its antigen is unknown.

This CDR3 comprises 14 residues. Germline CDR1 is SQVTM and CDR2 is ANQGSEA. V lost 4 bases to trimming and J lost 0 bases, with 7 bases between them. This clonotype was sampled from a young woman in good health and CMV-seronegative. The sequenced sample consisted of PBMCs. The chain has TRBV29-1 and TRBJ1-6; D call uncertain. Here the CDR3 DNA reads TGCAGCGTTGCGGAGAGCTCCTATAATTCACCCCTCCACTTT. Residues: CSVAESSYNSPLHF.